This entry lists 6 T cell receptor beta chains sequenced from one sample in a study of cytomegalovirus exposure and HLA in healthy donors. PCR amplification relied on 60 Vbeta primers (plus 13 Jbeta primers). Libraries were prepared by immunoSEQ multiplex PCR; TCRdb keeps only in-frame clonotypes and omits some of them. The sample has about 210,000 clones; the top ten hold about 0.9%. Sequencing used PBMCs. These receptors came from a woman younger than 45 in good health and CMV-seropositive.

This chain uses TRBV23-1 with TRBJ2-7, with D unresolved. TRBV23-1 is an open reading frame, and its role is uncertain. The CDR3 extends over 12 amino acids. With 7 bases removed from V and 2 bases from J, the gap between germline ends came to 9 bases. DNA of the CDR3: TGCGCCAGCAATAGTCGGGCCTACGAGCAGTACTTC. Protein: CASNSRAYEQYF.

About this clone: Other nucleotide sequences in the sample specify the same CDR3. This sequence joins TRBV6-1 and TRBJ1-1; the D gene is possibly TRBD1 (6 bases). This CDR3 spans 13 amino acids. Germline V lookup: CDR1 MNHNS, CDR2 SASEGT. The V end lost 5 bases, the J end lost 1 base, and 8 bases lay between the germline ends. The CDR3 sequence: CASSPTGNTEAFF. The CDR3 region has the DNA TGTGCCAGCAGTCCGACAGGGAACACTGAAGCTTTCTTT.

The chain uses TRBV10-1 and TRBJ1-1; no reliable D call. In germline, CDR1 is WNHNN, CDR2 SYGVQD (reference sequence). Trimming left V 2 bases short and J 7 bases short, with 11 bases between. CDR3 length: 13 residues. The CDR3 nucleotides are TGCGCCAGCAGTGAGGGGCTGGCAGTTGAAGCTTTCTTT. Amino acid sequence: CASSEGLAVEAFF.

The rearrangement uses TRBV7-8 and TRBJ1-2; 7 bases are a match to TRBD1. The CDR3 is 14 amino acids. CDR1 and CDR2 (germline): SGHVS, FQNEAQ. J lost 7 bases, V lost 5 bases, and 10 bases had no gene match. The DNA for the CDR3 is TGTGCCAGCAGCCCAACACAGGGGTGGGGTGGCTACACCTTC. Translated: CASSPTQGWGGYTF.

This sequence joins TRBV6-1 and TRBJ2-5; 9 positions agree with TRBD1. Gene TRBJ2-7 matches the end of the DNA better, so the J call may be wrong. The CDR3 runs 14 residues. The V gene's germline CDR1 is MNHNS and CDR2 SASEGT. CDR3 amino acids: CASSPGTGYYEQYF. The CDR3 region has the DNA TGTGCCAGCAGCCCCGGGACAGGGTACTACGAGCAGTACTTC.

The CDR3 reads CASSYNVGENTEAFF. The CDR3, as DNA: TGCGCCAGCAGTTATAATGTTGGAGAGAACACTGAAGCTTTCTTT. V usage is TRBV5-1 and J usage is TRBJ1-1; no clear D. V was clipped by 5 bases and J by 1 base, with 15 bases between them. This CDR3 is built from 15 residues. CDR1 is SGHRS and CDR2 is YFSETQ in the germline V gene.